The entry below gives a single TCR beta chain sequence along with its context. Antigen: not known. These data belong to a study of T cells in Graves' hyperthyroidism and ophthalmopathy. V was shortened by 1 base and J by 15 bases, with 13 bases between the two germline ends. Germline V lookup: CDR1 MDHEN, CDR2 SYDVKM. This CDR3 has 12 residues. Researchers took RNA transcripts and amplified the TCR beta CDR3 regions from them. Initially, a first-round RT-PCR of the TCR CDR3 employed the HTBI primer set. TCRdb reprocessed the multiplex PCR reads with MiXCR, giving one entry per CDR3 protein. The sample lists some 760,000 distinct CDR3 sequences; 11% to 15% were seen once. Overall study findings and caveats: A model of 13 V-J pairs discriminated ophthalmopathy from stable hyperthyroidism. Most thyroid-expanded clonotypes above 0.001 were also found in blood.

Graves' hyperthyroidism qualified as stable when ophthalmopathy did not progress within 18 months. From more than 8 ml of fresh peripheral blood, PBMCs were isolated. Sequenced: blood. The TCR was taken from a woman younger than 35 with Graves' hyperthyroidism. J is TRBJ1-3 and V is TRBV28; D call uncertain. The CDR3 nucleotides read TGTGCCAGCAGTTTATCGGGTCTCGGAAAATATTTT. The encoded protein is CASSLSGLGKYF.